This TCR beta chain was found in a study of CD8+ T cells in alopecia areata. Extraction and reverse transcription of RNA yielded cDNA as the sequencing template. Generated by immunoSEQ multiplex PCR, the TCRdb table keeps only in-frame clones and is missing some. This sample carries 200,000 to 250,000 clones, 50% to 60% of them seen once, and the ten largest clones take 1.5% to 2%. As for treatment: oral pan-JAK inhibitor, 5-10 mg twice daily. Sequences were derived from CD4+ T cells sorted from blood, sampled at week 4, from a patient treated with tofacitinib. This TCR derives from a human donor with alopecia areata.

The CDR3 sequence: CASSLVPYEQYF. The CDR3 DNA reads as TGTGCCAGCAGCTTGGTCCCCTACGAGCAGTACTTC. The chain employs TRBV5-6 and TRBJ2-7; D remains unclear. V shed 0 bases and J shed 2 bases, with 3 bases lying between them. CDR1 is SGHDT and CDR2 is YYEEEE in the germline V gene. The CDR3 is made up of 12 amino acids.